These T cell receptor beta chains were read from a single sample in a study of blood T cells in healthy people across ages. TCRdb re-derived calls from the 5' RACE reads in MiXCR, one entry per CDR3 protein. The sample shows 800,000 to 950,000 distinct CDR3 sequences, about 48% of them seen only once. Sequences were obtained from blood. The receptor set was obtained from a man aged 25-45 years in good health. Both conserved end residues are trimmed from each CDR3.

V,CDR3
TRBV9,ASSAGTSNEQY
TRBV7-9,ASSAWDGYTEAF
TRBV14,ASSLVGVANVLT
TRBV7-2,ASSPSEGAVYEQY
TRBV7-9,ASSLVWGGYT
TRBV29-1,SVAEGPFGYT
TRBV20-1,SARLSGGADTQY
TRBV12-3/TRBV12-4,ASRWDGHYGYT
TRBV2,ASSEHRGGEYKQQF
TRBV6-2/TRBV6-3,ASSYVKEGEQY
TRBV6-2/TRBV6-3,ASNGQNNYEQY
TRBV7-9,ASDPGQVITDTQY
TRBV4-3,ASSPSQGESSPLH
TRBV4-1,ASSKTGGSTEAF
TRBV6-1,ASSVNADTQY
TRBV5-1,ASSRIVSTDTQY
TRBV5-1,ASSRLGEGYEQY
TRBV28,ASSPTGGINQPQH
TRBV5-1,ASSSVEGSSYNEQF
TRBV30,AWTRGAGNTIY
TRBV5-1,ASSPDGTVYEQF
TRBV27,ASGFWRGRAEQF
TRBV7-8,ASSQQGSAYNEQF
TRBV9,ASSPPPWTMRTDTQY
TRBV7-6,ASSLGRLAGYQETQY
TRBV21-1,ASSNGGSLDTEAF
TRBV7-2,ASSLGQNNEQF
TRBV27,ASGKGQGREQY
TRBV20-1,SAPDRDYGYT
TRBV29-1,SVEFVGQGSYNEQF
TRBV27,ASSVSSTDTQY
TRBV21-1,ASSKHGTLAKNIQY
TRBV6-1,AGGRRSTDTQY
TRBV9,ASSVAGAITDTQY
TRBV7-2,ASSPPHGTSPIGFSYEQY
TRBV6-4,ASRAGTSGGPGKETQY
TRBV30,AWARTGTSNTGELF
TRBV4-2,ASSQDVRGVGREQF
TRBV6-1,ASTMRAGANTGELF
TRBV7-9,ASSPHMRTVTEQF
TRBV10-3,AISASGSNEKLF
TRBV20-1,SATSLSSHQETQY
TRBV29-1,SVRGTIGDEQY
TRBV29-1,SVSEIYEQY
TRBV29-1,SGTGTSISTSTDTQY
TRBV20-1,SASAGGPYEQY
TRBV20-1,SAPRPSREAYEQY
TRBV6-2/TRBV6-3,ASSYSTTGWTEAF
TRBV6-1,ASSPGRQGLSNQPQH
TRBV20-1,SARVPSGPQETQY
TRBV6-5,ASSSARASYNEQY
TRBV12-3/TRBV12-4,ASSLAGGFGTQY
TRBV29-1,SVGGSPYEQY
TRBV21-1,ASSKGGERENTEAF
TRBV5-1,ASSLEGLQEAF
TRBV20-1,SVPGEGIPGEQY